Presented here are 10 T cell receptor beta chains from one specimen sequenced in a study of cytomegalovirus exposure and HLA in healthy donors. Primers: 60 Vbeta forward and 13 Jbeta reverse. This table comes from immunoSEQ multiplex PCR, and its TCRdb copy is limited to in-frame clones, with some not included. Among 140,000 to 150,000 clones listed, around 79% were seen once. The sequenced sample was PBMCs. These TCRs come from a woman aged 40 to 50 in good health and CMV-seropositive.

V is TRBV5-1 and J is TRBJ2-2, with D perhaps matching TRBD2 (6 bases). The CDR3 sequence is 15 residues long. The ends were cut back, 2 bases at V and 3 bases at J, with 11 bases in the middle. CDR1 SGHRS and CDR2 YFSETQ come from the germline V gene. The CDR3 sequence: CASSFRGMDTGELFF. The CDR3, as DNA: TGCGCCAGCAGCTTCCGGGGGATGGACACCGGGGAGCTGTTTTTT.

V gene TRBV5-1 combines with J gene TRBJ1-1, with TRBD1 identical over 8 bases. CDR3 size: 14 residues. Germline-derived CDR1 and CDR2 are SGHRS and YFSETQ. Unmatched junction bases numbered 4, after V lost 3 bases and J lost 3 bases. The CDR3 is CASSWTGRDTEAFF. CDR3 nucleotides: TGCGCCAGCAGCTGGACAGGGAGGGACACTGAAGCTTTCTTT.

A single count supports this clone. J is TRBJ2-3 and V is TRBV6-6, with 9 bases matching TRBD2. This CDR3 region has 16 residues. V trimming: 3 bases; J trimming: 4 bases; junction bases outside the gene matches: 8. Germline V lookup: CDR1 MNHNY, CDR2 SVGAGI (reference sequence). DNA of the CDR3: TGTGCCAGCAGTTATACTACGGCGGGGGGGGCAGATACGCAGTATTTT. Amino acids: CASSYTTAGGADTQYF.

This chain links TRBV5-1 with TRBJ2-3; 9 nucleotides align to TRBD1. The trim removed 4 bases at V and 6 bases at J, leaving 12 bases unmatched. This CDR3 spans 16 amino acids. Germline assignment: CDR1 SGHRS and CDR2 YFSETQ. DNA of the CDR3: TGCGCCAGCAGCCAGGCCGGGACAGGGAGAAGGGATACGCAGTATTTT. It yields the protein CASSQAGTGRRDTQYF.

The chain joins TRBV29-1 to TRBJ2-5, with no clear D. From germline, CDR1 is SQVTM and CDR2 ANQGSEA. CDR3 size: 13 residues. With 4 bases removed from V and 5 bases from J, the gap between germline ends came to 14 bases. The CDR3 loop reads CSVGGGLWETQYF. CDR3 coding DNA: TGCAGCGTTGGAGGTGGTCTATGGGAGACCCAGTACTTC.

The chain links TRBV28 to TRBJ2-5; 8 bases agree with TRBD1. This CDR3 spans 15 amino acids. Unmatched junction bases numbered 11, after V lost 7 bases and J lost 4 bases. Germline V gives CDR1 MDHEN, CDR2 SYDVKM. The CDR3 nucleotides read TGTGCCAGCATTCCTTCGGGCAGGGGGCGAGAGACCCAGTACTTC. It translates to CASIPSGRGRETQYF.

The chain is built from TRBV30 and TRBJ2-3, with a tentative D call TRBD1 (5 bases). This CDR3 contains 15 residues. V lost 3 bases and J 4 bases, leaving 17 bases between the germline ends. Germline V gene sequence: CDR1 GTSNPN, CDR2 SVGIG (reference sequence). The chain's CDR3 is CAWRIRQYRADTQYF. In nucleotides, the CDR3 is TGTGCCTGGAGGATACGACAGTATAGGGCAGATACGCAGTATTTT.

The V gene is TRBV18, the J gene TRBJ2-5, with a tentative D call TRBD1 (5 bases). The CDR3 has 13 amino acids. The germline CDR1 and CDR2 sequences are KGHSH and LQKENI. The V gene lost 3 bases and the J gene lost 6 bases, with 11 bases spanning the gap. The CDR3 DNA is TGTGCCAGCTCACCGGACATAATTAAGACCCAGTACTTC. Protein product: CASSPDIIKTQYF.

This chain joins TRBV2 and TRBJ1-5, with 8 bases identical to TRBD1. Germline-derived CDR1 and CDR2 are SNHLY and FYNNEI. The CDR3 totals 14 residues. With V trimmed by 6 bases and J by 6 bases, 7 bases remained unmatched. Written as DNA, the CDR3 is TGTGCCAGCAGGACGGACAGGGAGGGTCAGCCCCAGCATTTT. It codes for CASRTDREGQPQHF.

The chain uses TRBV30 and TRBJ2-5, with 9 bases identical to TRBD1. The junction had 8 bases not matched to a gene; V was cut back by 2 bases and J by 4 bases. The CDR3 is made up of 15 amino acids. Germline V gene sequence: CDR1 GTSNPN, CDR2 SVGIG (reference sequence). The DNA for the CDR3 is TGTGCCTGGAGTCTCGCTGGGACAGGGCGAGAGACCCAGTACTTC. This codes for CAWSLAGTGRETQYF.